This TCR beta chain emerged from a study of cytomegalovirus exposure and HLA in healthy donors. CDR3 length: 17 residues. V lost 4 bases to trimming and J lost 10 bases; unmatched junction nucleotides: 17. CDR1 SNHLY and CDR2 FYNNEI come from the germline V gene. Study-wide points: DRB1 showed the most TCR associations and HLA-C the fewest in a later analysis, as rates varied by HLA locus. The study found most TCR sequences rare, yet found some public TCRs in many donors. Several of the most significant clusters appeared, in a later analysis, to be linked to common viral pathogens. A list of approximately 160 TCR beta chains associated with cytomegalovirus was given.

Primers: 60 Vbeta forward and 13 Jbeta reverse. TCRdb's table, derived via immunoSEQ multiplex PCR, lists solely in-frame clones and lacks some. The sample carries about 93,000 clones, around 78% recorded once. Worth noting for this clone: Its antigen is as yet unknown.

This chain links TRBV2 with TRBJ2-1; 9 bases align to TRBD2. The receptor was derived from a man younger than 45 in good health and CMV-seronegative. What was sequenced was PBMCs. The CDR3 loop reads CASSGTWLAGPHDEQFF. The CDR3 region has the DNA TGTGCCAGCAGTGGAACTTGGCTAGCGGGACCGCATGACGAGCAGTTCTTC.